These T cell receptor beta chains were read from a single sample in a study of cytomegalovirus exposure and HLA in healthy donors. Profiling relied on immunoSEQ multiplex PCR, and the TCRdb table lists in-frame clones only, not all of them. The sample has some 96,000 clones, 65% to 85% seen once. The sequenced material came from PBMCs. Every receptor here comes from a woman aged 60-75 years in good health and CMV-seropositive. CDR3s include the opening cysteine and the closing phenylalanine or tryptophan. A D gene is named only where the DNA matches it firmly. For some rows the clone size is stated as once, few or many, or as a class when expanded; others skip it.

>NA|TRBJ2-6|NA|TRBV6-6
TGTGCCAGCAGCAGCTCTGGGGCCAACGTCCTGACTTTC
CASSSSGANVLTF
>few|TRBJ1-1|NA|TRBV19
TGTGCCAGTAGTATTGGGGGGGCGCGGAACACTGAAGCTTTCTTT
CASSIGGARNTEAFF
>NA|TRBJ2-7|NA|TRBV6-1
TGTGCCAGCAGCATACAGGGTTCCTCCTACGAGCAGTACTTC
CASSIQGSSYEQYF
>NA|TRBJ2-7|NA|TRBV30
TGTGCCTGGACCTTAGGGGGGGACGAGCAGTACTTC
CAWTLGGDEQYF
>NA|TRBJ1-2|NA|TRBV5-4
TGTGCCAGCAGCTTGGTAGGCGGGGAGTCTGGCTACACCTTC
CASSLVGGESGYTF
>NA|TRBJ2-5|TRBD2|TRBV5-4
TGTGCCAGCAGGCGGGAGTTCCAAGAGACCCAGTACTTC
CASRREFQETQYF
>once|TRBJ2-7|TRBD1|TRBV18
TGTGCCAGCTCCCCGGGACAGGGGGTTAACTACGAGCAGTACTTC
CASSPGQGVNYEQYF
>NA|TRBJ1-1|NA|TRBV7-6
TGTGCCAGCAGCCTAAAGAGCCCGGGGTTGACTGAAGCTTTCTTT
CASSLKSPGLTEAFF
>NA|TRBJ2-7|TRBD2|TRBV5-1
TGCGCCAGCAGCTCCGGGACTAGCGGATACGAGCAGTACTTC
CASSSGTSGYEQYF
>NA|TRBJ2-5|NA|TRBV4-1
TGCGCCAGCAGCCAAGGGGGGGTTCCGGGGGAGACCCAGTACTTC
CASSQGGVPGETQYF
>NA|TRBJ1-6|NA|TRBV10-3
TGTGCCATCACGGCCGGGGGAGGAGATTCACCCCTCCACTTT
CAITAGGGDSPLHF
>NA|TRBJ2-1|TRBD2|TRBV5-4
TGTGCCAGCAGCTTGGGGGGACTAGCGGGGTACAATGAGCAGTTCTTC
CASSLGGLAGYNEQFF
>few|TRBJ2-7|NA|TRBV29-1
TGCAGCGCGGGACACGCAGCCGGGGAGCAGTACTTC
CSAGHAAGEQYF
>NA|TRBJ1-6|TRBD1|TRBV10-1
TGCGCCAGCAGAGAAACAAGGGACAGAAAAATTATAATTCACCCCCTCCACTTT
CASRETRDRKIIIHPLHF
>NA|TRBJ1-5|TRBD1|TRBV6-5
TGTGCCAGCACACCTTCAGGGGGCCGTCAGCCCCAGCATTTT
CASTPSGGRQPQHF
>few|TRBJ1-2|NA|TRBV6-6
TGTGCCAGCATTACGTCGGGGTCAGGCTATGGCTACACCTTC
CASITSGSGYGYTF
>NA|TRBJ1-1|NA|TRBV28
TGTGCCGCTCGCCATGGGAACAGGAGAACTGAAGCTTTCTTT
CAARHGNRRTEAFF
>NA|TRBJ2-3|TRBD2|TRBV6-5
TGTGCCAGCAGTTACAGGGGACTAGCGGGCCCAGATACGCAGTATTTT
CASSYRGLAGPDTQYF
>few|TRBJ2-4|NA|TRBV2
TGTGCCAGCAGTGACTACGGCAGAGGCATTCAGTACTTC
CASSDYGRGIQYF
>NA|TRBJ2-5|TRBD2|TRBV6-6
TGTGCCAGCAGTTCCCTAGCGGGTAGCCAAGAGACCCAGTACTTC
CASSSLAGSQETQYF
>NA|TRBJ2-7|TRBD2|TRBV18
TGTGCCAGCTCACCGTGGGCGGGGGTACCTGGTGAGCAGTACTTC
CASSPWAGVPGEQYF
>few|TRBJ1-2|NA|TRBV7-2
TGTGCCAGCAGCCGAGGGGGAAAAGATGGCTACACCTTC
CASSRGGKDGYTF
>NA|TRBJ2-3|NA|TRBV30
TGTGCCTGGAGTGGCACTAGCTACTCGCAGTATTTT
CAWSGTSYSQYF
>NA|TRBJ2-5|NA|TRBV6-1
TGTGCCAGCAGTGGAGGTATCGTTAAAGAGACCCAGTACTTC
CASSGGIVKETQYF
>few|TRBJ2-7|NA|TRBV18
TGTGCCAGCTCACCCGTGGCCAACGAGCAGTACTTC
CASSPVANEQYF
>NA|TRBJ1-6|NA|TRBV15
TGTGCCACCAGCAGAGGAGGTCTTTTGGGTTCACCCCTCCACTTT
CATSRGGLLGSPLHF
>NA|TRBJ2-1|TRBD2|TRBV5-4
TGTGCCAGCAGCTTATCTTGGACTAGCGGGAGAATGGGTGAGCAGTTCTTC
CASSLSWTSGRMGEQFF
>NA|TRBJ1-1|TRBD1|TRBV5-1
TGCGCCAGCAGCCAGAGACAGGGGGCAAGCACTGAAGCTTTCTTT
CASSQRQGASTEAFF
>few|TRBJ1-1|NA|TRBV19
TGTGCCAGTCAGGACAGATTGAACACTGAAGCTTTCTTT
CASQDRLNTEAFF
>few|TRBJ1-1|NA|TRBV29-1
TGCAGCGTTGATAAGCGGTTGGGGGGTGAAGCTTTCTTT
CSVDKRLGGEAFF
>NA|TRBJ1-5|NA|TRBV2
TGTGCCAGCAGTCGCAGGCAGGGATTCGCAAATCAGCCCCAGCATTTT
CASSRRQGFANQPQHF
>NA|TRBJ2-1|NA|TRBV7-9
TGTGCCAGCAGCGCACCGCTTAGTAGTCATGAGCAGTTCTTC
CASSAPLSSHEQFF
>NA|TRBJ2-7|NA|TRBV5-1
TGCGCCAGCAGCTTTGGAGAAAACGACGAGCAGTACTTC
CASSFGENDEQYF
>NA|TRBJ1-1|TRBD1|TRBV4-2
TGTGCCAGCAGCCTAGGGGACAGTATGCCTGAAGCTTTCTTT
CASSLGDSMPEAFF
>NA|TRBJ1-6|NA|TRBV14
TGTGCCAGCAGCCAAGCCGCAGGGTACTACTCACCCCTCCACTTT
CASSQAAGYYSPLHF
>once|TRBJ2-7|NA|TRBV9
TGTGCCAGCAGCGAGGGGGTGGGCTACGAGCAGTACTTC
CASSEGVGYEQYF
>NA|TRBJ2-7|NA|TRBV7-9
TGTGCCAGCACCCTGACAGGAACCTACGAGCAGTACTTC
CASTLTGTYEQYF
>NA|TRBJ1-5|TRBD1|TRBV28
TGTGCCAGCAGGCCACAGGGGGGCGGAAATCAGCCCCAGCATTTT
CASRPQGGGNQPQHF
>NA|TRBJ2-1|TRBD2|TRBV30
TGTGCCTGGAGTGTATGGAGGCGGGGGTCCTACAATGAGCAGTTCTTC
CAWSVWRRGSYNEQFF
>NA|TRBJ2-7|NA|TRBV11-2
TGTGCCAGCAGCCTGTCGACCGGGATCATCGAGCAGTACTTC
CASSLSTGIIEQYF
>few|TRBJ1-1|NA|TRBV29-1
TGCAGCGTTTCATGGGGCAGGATCGCTTTCTTT
CSVSWGRIAFF
>NA|TRBJ2-2|TRBD2|TRBV7-9
TGTGCCAGCAGCGCGGGGACTAGCGGGAGAACCGGGGAGCTGTTTTTT
CASSAGTSGRTGELFF
>NA|TRBJ2-1|NA|TRBV7-3
TGTGCCAGCAGCTTCGGGAGTAACAATGAGCAGTTCTTC
CASSFGSNNEQFF
>few|TRBJ1-1|NA|TRBV6-1
TGTGCCAGCAGATCCACAGGGCCGCTCACTGAAGCTTTCTTT
CASRSTGPLTEAFF
>NA|TRBJ1-2|TRBD1|TRBV5-1
TGCGCCAGCAGCCCCGGACAGGGAGGGTATGGCTACACCTTC
CASSPGQGGYGYTF
>NA|TRBJ2-3|TRBD1|TRBV2
TGTGCCAGCATACTAGCACACAGGGGGGCAGATACGCAGTATTTT
CASILAHRGADTQYF
>NA|TRBJ2-7|NA|TRBV6-1
TGTGCCAGCAGATCGGGGATTGACGAGCAGTACTTC
CASRSGIDEQYF
>NA|TRBJ2-4|NA|TRBV4-2
TGTGCCAGCAGCCAAGAGGGAGGAGCCAAAAACATTCAGTACTTC
CASSQEGGAKNIQYF
>NA|TRBJ1-5|NA|TRBV6-4
TGTGCCCAAGGCGGGGGGGCCATTAGCAATCAGCCCCAGCATTTT
CAQGGGAISNQPQHF
>NA|TRBJ1-5|NA|TRBV30
TGTGCCTGGAGTGTCACAAATCAGCCCCAGCATTTT
CAWSVTNQPQHF
>NA|TRBJ2-7|TRBD1|TRBV4-1
TGCGCCAGCAGCCAAGTGGTAGTCCGACAGGGGACCTACGAGCAGTACTTC
CASSQVVVRQGTYEQYF
>NA|TRBJ2-1|TRBD2|TRBV5-1
TGCGCCAGCAGCTTGGAAACGGGACTAGCGGGAGTTGAGCAGTTCTTC
CASSLETGLAGVEQFF
>NA|TRBJ1-4|NA|TRBV18
TGTGCCAGCTCACCATCAGGACTTAATGAAAAACTGTTTTTT
CASSPSGLNEKLFF
>NA|TRBJ1-2|NA|TRBV27
TGTGCCACCGGCAACTATAACTATGGCTACACCTTC
CATGNYNYGYTF
>NA|TRBJ2-1|NA|TRBV5-1
TGCGCCAGCAGCGACCACAGGGCAGCAGAGCAGTTCTTC
CASSDHRAAEQFF
>NA|TRBJ2-1|TRBD2|TRBV4-1
TGCGCCAGCAGCCAGATAAGCGGGAGGGGATACAATGAGCAGTTCTTC
CASSQISGRGYNEQFF
>few|TRBJ2-1|NA|TRBV7-2
TGTGCCAGCAGCTTAGATCTAGCTCAGTTCTTC
CASSLDLAQFF
>NA|TRBJ2-3|TRBD1|TRBV5-1
TGCGCCAGCAGCTGGGACAGGGTGGATACGCAGTATTTT
CASSWDRVDTQYF